This T cell receptor beta chain was found in a study of blood T cells in healthy people across ages (dated by TCRdb to between 2014 and 2017). Concerning the study at large: In model experiments, template switching captured roughly one uniquely barcoded TCR beta cDNA molecule for every two T cells. Age-related changes in TCR beta repertoire diversity were measured in the study by deep sequencing normalized with unique cDNA molecular identifiers. Two additional independent replicas of 1 million unique cDNA reads from the same blood draw were analyzed for two donors (one aged 18 to 30 and one aged 80 or older). Donors of different ages were randomly distributed across sequencing lanes to avoid experimental bias. The donors were split into four age groups: young (average about 16 years), middle-aged (39), aged (approximately 60) and long-lived (over 75).

Libraries were built with 5' RACE. The data were produced on an Illumina HiSeq 2500. A second PCR of roughly 7 to 11 cycles was run with a J-beta primer mix and a sample-barcoded 5' primer. Each TCR beta cDNA molecule received a unique molecular identifier from a template-switch 5' adaptor carrying 12 random nucleotides. Each sample yielded at least 2.5 million CDR3-containing paired-end reads. The Mint cDNA synthesis kit, primed by a TRBC-specific oligonucleotide, was used to synthesize first-strand cDNA from all RNA. All cDNA was treated with uracil-DNA glycosylase and then went through a first 18-cycle PCR with the universal primers M1SS and BC2_uni_R. In the original analysis: For normalization, 1 million high-quality reads were randomly selected from each sample, with every read carrying a distinct molecular identifier. Reads sharing molecular identifiers were discarded rather than binned into consensus sequences. MiTCR, set to a Q25 quality threshold and the strictest error-elimination algorithm, was used for CDR3 identification, clonotype clustering and error correction. Lower-bound total TCR beta diversity was estimated with a nonparametric unseen species model using Euler transformation. The public reads were quality trimmed at Q25 with fastp and then assembled into clones with MiXCR by TCRdb, keeping productive beta chains. Each CDR3 protein appears once, grouped with its most common genes and DNA. These V and J calls are TCRdb output, not the study's own analysis. The sample table contains 650,000 to 700,000 distinct CDR3 sequences; only one count was recorded for about 30% of them. The ten largest clones capture 15% to 19% of the sample.

The donors were under 40 Caucasian individuals from Russia, aged about 6 to 95 years, who were systemically healthy. Roughly 9 milliliters of peripheral blood were drawn from each donor into EDTA-treated Vacutainer tubes. PBMCs were isolated by Ficoll-Paque density-gradient centrifugation, with at least 6 million obtained per sample. Total RNA, at least 5.5 micrograms per sample, was extracted from PBMCs with Trizol reagent. The percentages of naive CD45RAhigh/CD27high T cells were determined by flow cytometry on a PBMC aliquot from every donor. Here is what the overall study found, with its caveats: As age increased, observed TCR beta diversity per million T cells dropped in a roughly linear way, and a significant reduction was already evident by age 40. Estimates of total diversity based on one million sequenced T cells were regarded as lower bounds and as underestimates. Because donor CMV infection status was unknown, age-related changes in expanded clonotypes were potentially confounded. Compared with the aged group, the long-lived group had more naive CD4+ T cells, fewer expanded clones and increased TCR diversity, a pattern suggesting age selection. The percentage of naive T cells measured by flow cytometry correlated strongly with observed TCR beta diversity. Bulk unsorted PBMC profiling prevented conclusive comparison of naive and antigen-experienced compartments.

Points on this clonotype: Its antigen is currently not known. A read error likely explains this, since a far larger clone differs by one base.

The CDR3 goes from the cysteine to the phenylalanine over 12 residues. The kept DNA is CDR3 alone, 36 bases in frame from the first base. The germline V gene yields MNHEY for CDR1 and SVGEGT for CDR2. The sequence is built from TRBV6-2 or TRBV6-3 and TRBJ2-1, with a tentative D gene TRBD1 over 5 matching bases. The J call may not be correct, given that the DNA end is closer to TRBJ2-7. Material for sequencing was blood. This TCR was recovered from a woman aged 80 or over in good health. Donor details come from another sample of the same person, matched by shared clones. This receptor has the CDR3 CASRDSYNEQYF. The DNA sequence reads TGTGCCAGCAGAGACAGCTACAATGAGCAGTACTTC.